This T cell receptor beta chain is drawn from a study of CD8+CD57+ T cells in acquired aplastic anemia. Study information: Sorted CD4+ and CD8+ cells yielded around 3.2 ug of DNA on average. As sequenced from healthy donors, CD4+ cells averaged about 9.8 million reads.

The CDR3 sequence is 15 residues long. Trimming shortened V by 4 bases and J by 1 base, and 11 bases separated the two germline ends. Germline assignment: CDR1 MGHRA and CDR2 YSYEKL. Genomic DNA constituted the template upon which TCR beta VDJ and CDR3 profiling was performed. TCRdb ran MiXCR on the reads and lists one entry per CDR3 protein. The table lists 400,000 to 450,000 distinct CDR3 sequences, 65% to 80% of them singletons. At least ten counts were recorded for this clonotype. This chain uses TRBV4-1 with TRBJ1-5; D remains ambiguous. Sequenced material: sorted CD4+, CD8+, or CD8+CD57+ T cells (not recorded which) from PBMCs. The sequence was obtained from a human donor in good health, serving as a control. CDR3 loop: CASSRFGSSNQPQHF. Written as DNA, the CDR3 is TGCGCCAGCAGCCGTTTCGGGAGCAGCAATCAGCCCCAGCATTTT.